The following is a TCR beta chain sequence with its context. The antigen remains undetermined. The time point: week 35, safety follow-up. Doses consisted of 300 ug of mutant IDH1 20-mer peptide each, paired with topical imiquimod. These data come from a study of a mutant IDH1 vaccine in newly diagnosed glioma. Assay: immunoSEQ multiplex PCR; the TCRdb copy retains only in-frame clones and omits some. The repertoire holds 25,000 to 30,000 clones, with around 76% as singletons. Germline V gene sequence: CDR1 SGHRS, CDR2 YFSETQ. CDR3 length: 15 residues. V lost 0 bases, J lost 0 bases, and 9 bases lay in between.

The sequencing here drew on PBMCs, taken from a glioma patient whose treatment included an IDH1 peptide vaccine. The TCR was taken from a man aged 50-60 years with glioma. V usage is TRBV5-1 and J usage is TRBJ1-2; D remains unclear. The CDR3 DNA sequence: TGCGCCAGCAGCTTGGGTGGGTTCGCTAACTATGGCTACACCTTC. Translated: CASSLGGFANYGYTF.